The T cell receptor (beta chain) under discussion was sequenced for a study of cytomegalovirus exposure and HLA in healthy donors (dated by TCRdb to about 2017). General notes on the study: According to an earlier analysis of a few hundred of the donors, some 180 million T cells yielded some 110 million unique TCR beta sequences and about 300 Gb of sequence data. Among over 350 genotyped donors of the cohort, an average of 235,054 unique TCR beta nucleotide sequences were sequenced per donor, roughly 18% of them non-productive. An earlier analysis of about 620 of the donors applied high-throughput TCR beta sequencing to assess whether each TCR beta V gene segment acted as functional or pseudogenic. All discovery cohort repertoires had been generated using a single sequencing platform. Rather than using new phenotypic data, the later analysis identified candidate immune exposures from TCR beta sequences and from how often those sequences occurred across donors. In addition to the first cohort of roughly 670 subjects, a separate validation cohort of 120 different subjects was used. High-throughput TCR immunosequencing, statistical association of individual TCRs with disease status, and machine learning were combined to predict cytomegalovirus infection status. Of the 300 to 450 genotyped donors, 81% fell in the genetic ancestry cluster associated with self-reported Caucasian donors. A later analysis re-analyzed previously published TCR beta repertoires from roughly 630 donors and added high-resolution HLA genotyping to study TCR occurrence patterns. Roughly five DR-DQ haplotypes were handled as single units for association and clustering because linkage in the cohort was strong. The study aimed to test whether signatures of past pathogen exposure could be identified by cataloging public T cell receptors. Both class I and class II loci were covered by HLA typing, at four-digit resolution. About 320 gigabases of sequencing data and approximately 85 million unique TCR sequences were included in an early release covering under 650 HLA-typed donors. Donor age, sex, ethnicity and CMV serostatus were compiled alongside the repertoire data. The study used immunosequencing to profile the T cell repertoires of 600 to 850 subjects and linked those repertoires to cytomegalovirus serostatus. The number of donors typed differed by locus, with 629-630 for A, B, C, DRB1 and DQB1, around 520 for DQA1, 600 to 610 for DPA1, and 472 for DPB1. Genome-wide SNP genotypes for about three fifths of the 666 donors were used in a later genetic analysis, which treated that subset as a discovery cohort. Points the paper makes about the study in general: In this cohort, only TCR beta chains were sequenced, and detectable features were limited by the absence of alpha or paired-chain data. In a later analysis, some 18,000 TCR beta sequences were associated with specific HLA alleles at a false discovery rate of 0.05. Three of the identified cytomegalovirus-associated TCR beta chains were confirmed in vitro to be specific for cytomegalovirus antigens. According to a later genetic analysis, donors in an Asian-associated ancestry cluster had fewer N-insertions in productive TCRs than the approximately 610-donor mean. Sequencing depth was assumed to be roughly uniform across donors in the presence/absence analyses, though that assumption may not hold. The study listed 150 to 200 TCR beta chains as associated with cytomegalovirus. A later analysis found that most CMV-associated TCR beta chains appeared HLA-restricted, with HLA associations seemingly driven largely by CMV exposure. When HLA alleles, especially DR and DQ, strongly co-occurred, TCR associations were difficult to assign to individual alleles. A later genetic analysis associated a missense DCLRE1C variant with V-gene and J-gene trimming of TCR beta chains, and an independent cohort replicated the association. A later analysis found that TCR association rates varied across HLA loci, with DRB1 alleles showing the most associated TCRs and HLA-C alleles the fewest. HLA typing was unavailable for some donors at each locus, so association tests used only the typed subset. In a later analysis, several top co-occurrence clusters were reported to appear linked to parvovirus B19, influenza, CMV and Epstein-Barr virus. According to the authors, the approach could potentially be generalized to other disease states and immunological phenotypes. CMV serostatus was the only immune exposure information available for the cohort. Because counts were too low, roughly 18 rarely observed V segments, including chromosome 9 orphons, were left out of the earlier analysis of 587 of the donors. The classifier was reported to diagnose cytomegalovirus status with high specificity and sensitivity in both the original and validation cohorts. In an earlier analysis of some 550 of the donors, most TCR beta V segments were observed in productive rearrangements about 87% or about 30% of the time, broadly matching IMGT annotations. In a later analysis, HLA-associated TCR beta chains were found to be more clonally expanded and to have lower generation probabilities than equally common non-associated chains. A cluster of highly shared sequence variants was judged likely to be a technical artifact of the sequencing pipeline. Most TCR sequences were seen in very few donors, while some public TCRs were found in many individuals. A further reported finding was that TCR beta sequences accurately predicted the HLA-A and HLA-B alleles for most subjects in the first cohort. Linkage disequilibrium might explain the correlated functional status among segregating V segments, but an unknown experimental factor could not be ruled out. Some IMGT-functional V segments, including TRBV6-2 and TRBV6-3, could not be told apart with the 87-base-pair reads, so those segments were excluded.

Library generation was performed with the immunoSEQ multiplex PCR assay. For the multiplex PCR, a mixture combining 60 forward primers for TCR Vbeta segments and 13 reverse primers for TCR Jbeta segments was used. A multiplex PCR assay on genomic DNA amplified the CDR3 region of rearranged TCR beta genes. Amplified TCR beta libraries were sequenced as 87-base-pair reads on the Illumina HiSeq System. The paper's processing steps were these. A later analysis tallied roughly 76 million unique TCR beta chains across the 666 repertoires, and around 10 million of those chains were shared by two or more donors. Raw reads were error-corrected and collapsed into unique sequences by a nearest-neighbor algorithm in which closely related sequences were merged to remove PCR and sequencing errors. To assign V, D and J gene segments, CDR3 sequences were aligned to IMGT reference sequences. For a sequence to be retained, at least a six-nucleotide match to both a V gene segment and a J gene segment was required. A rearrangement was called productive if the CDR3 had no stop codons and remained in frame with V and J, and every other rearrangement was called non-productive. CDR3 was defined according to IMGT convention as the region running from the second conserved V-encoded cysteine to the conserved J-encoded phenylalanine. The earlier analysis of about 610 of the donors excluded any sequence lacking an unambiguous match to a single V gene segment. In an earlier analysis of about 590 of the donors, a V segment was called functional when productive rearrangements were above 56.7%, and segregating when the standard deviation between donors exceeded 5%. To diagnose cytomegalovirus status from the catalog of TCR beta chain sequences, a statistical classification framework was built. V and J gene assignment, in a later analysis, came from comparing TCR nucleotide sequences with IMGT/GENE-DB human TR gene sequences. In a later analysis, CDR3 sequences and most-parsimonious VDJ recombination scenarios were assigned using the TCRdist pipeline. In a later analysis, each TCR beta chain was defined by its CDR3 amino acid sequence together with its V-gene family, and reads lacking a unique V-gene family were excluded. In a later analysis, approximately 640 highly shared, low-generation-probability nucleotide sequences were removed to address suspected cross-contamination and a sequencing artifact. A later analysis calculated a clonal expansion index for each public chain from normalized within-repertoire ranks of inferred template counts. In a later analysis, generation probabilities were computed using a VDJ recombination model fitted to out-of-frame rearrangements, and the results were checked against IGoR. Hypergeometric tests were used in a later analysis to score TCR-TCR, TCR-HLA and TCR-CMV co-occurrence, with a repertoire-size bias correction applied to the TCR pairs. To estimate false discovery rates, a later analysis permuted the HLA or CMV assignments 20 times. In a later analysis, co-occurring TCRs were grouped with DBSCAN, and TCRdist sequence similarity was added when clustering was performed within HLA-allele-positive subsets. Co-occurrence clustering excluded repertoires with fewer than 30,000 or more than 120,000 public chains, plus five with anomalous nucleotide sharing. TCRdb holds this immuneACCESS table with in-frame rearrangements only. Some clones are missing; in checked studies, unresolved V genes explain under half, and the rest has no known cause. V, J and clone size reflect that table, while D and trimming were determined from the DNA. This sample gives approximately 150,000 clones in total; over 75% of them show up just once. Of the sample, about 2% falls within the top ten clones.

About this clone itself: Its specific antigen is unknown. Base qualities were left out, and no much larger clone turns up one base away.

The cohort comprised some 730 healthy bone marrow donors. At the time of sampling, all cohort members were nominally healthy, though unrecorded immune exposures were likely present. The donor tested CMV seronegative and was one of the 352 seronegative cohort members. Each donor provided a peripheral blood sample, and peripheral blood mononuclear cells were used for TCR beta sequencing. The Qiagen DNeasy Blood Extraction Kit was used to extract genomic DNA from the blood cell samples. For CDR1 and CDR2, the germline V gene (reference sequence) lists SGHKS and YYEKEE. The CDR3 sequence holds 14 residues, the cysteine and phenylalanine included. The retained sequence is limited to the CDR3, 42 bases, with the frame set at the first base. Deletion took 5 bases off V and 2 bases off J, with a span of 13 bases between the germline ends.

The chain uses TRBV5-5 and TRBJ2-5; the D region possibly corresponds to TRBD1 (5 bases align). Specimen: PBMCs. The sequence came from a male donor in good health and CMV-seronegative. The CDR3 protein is CASRYTGGQETQYF. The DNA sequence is TGTGCCAGCAGGTATACAGGCGGACAAGAGACCCAGTACTTC.